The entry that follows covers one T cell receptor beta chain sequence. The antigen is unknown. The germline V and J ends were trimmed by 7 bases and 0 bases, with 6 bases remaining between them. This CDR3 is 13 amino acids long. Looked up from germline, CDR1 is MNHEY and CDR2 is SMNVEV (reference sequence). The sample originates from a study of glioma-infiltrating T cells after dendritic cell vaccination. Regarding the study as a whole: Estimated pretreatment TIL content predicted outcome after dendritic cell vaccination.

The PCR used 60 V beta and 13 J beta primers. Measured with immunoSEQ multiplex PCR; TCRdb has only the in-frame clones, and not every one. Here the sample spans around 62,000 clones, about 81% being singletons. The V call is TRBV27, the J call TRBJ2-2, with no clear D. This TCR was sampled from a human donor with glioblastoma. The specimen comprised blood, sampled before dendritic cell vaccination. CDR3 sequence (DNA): TGTGCCAGCATATCCGCGAACACCGGGGAGCTGTTTTTT. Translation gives CASISANTGELFF.